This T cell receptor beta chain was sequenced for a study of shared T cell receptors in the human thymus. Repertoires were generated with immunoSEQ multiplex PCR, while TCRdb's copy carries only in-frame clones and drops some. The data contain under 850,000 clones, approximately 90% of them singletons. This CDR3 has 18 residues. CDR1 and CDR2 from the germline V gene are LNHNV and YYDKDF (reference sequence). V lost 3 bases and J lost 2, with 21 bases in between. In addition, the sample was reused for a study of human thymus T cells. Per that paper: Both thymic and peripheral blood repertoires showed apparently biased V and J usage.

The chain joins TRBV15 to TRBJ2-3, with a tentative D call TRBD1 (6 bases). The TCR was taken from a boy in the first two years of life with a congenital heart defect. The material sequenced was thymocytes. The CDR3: CATSRGAGFSHPTDTQYF. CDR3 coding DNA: TGTGCCACCAGCAGGGGGGCAGGATTTTCCCACCCCACAGATACGCAGTATTTT.